This is a list of T cell receptor beta chains from one sample in a study of Siglec-9 on CD8 T cells in melanoma. Using immunoSEQ multiplex PCR, the repertoire was profiled, and TCRdb retains in-frame clones only, with some absent. The sample has 30,000 or so clones, roughly 80% seen once. Sequenced sample: Siglec-9- CD8+ T cells sorted from blood. The receptors shown here come from a human donor in good health. Both conserved end residues are part of each CDR3. Fields, in order: J gene, clone size, CDR3 length, V gene, D gene, CDR3 protein, CDR3 DNA. The D gene is left open where the match is weak. Size is omitted from some rows. Given values are once, few, many or a class for expanded clones.

>TRBJ1-2|.|16|TRBV4-1|.
CASSRATGTPDYGYTF
TGCGCCAGCAGCCGGGCCACCGGGACACCGGATTATGGCTACACCTTC
>TRBJ1-1|few|12|TRBV19|TRBD1
CASSIVRGRAFF
TGTGCCAGTAGTATAGTCAGGGGGCGCGCTTTCTTT
>TRBJ1-1|once|14|TRBV9|TRBD1
CASSPGGAGTEAFF
TGTGCCAGCAGCCCAGGGGGCGCGGGCACTGAAGCTTTCTTT
>TRBJ1-2|.|13|TRBV15|.
CATSKSGTYGYTF
TGTGCCACCAGCAAATCCGGGACGTATGGCTACACCTTC
>TRBJ1-1|.|15|TRBV5-6|TRBD1
CASSFGQALPAEAFF
TGTGCCAGCAGCTTTGGACAGGCCCTACCGGCTGAAGCTTTCTTT
>TRBJ1-1|.|16|TRBV13|TRBD1
CASSLIFQGANTEAFF
TGTGCCAGCAGCTTAATTTTTCAGGGGGCGAACACTGAAGCTTTCTTT
>TRBJ2-1|.|16|TRBV11-2|.
CASSSFGTSKSNEQFF
TGTGCCAGCAGTTCGTTTGGGACCAGCAAATCCAATGAGCAGTTCTTC
>TRBJ2-1|.|13|TRBV27|TRBD1
CASSWTGAGGRIF
TGTGCCAGCAGTTGGACAGGGGCCGGTGGGAGGATCTTC
>TRBJ2-1|.|17|TRBV12-5|.
CASGSPGTVSSYNEQFF
TGTGCTAGTGGTTCGCCCGGGACTGTCAGCTCCTACAATGAGCAGTTCTTC
>TRBJ2-7|.|14|TRBV7-9|TRBD2
CASSRLAEHYEQYF
TGTGCCAGCAGCCGACTAGCAGAACACTACGAGCAGTACTTC
>TRBJ1-1|.|12|TRBV7-9|.
CASRPLTTEAFF
TGTGCCAGCAGGCCACTTACCACTGAAGCTTTCTTT
>TRBJ2-5|.|17|TRBV7-6|.
CASSLVESGENQETQYF
TGTGCCAGCAGCTTAGTTGAGTCAGGGGAAAACCAAGAGACCCAGTACTTC
>TRBJ2-7|once|11|TRBV7-9|.
CASSYFYEQYF
TGTGCCAGCAGCTACTTCTACGAGCAGTACTTC
>TRBJ1-1|.|15|TRBV27|.
CASRLRWTENTEAFF
TGTGCCAGCAGACTCCGGTGGACAGAAAACACTGAAGCTTTCTTT
>TRBJ2-7|.|14|TRBV4-1|.
CASSQDQSVRGQYF
TGCGCCAGCAGCCAAGATCAGTCGGTCCGGGGGCAGTACTTC
>TRBJ2-2|.|15|TRBV9|TRBD1
CASTGTGGYTGELFF
TGTGCCAGCACCGGGACAGGGGGCTACACCGGGGAGCTGTTTTTT
>TRBJ1-2|.|14|TRBV6-5|TRBD1
CASSAGTVLYGYTF
TGTGCCAGCAGTGCGGGGACAGTTCTCTATGGCTACACCTTC
>TRBJ1-4|.|16|TRBV6-1|.
CASSEPPTGLGEKLFF
TGTGCCAGCAGTGAACCTCCAACAGGGTTGGGGGAAAAACTGTTTTTT
>TRBJ1-6|.|18|TRBV4-1|TRBD1
CASSQFPQTGEYNSPLHF
TGCGCCAGCAGCCAATTCCCGCAGACAGGGGAATATAATTCACCCCTCCACTTT
>TRBJ2-3|.|17|TRBV9|TRBD2
CASSGSAGGGGTDTQYF
TGTGCCAGCAGCGGCTCCGCGGGGGGGGGCGGCACAGATACGCAGTATTTT
>TRBJ1-2|.|13|TRBV29-1|.
CSVEQGDNYGYTF
TGCAGCGTTGAACAGGGCGATAACTATGGCTACACCTTC
>TRBJ2-3|.|13|TRBV27|.
CASSLGAKGVQYF
TGTGCCAGCAGTTTAGGCGCGAAAGGGGTGCAGTATTTT
>TRBJ1-4|.|18|TRBV11-2|.
CASSLVGQGKDDNEKLFF
TGTGCCAGCAGCTTAGTCGGGCAGGGCAAGGATGACAATGAAAAACTGTTTTTT
>TRBJ1-1|.|12|TRBV12-2|.
CARDRGRPEAFF
TGTGCAAGGGACAGGGGTAGACCTGAAGCTTTCTTT
>TRBJ2-7|.|14|TRBV13|.
CASSHRDGSYEQYF
TGTGCCAGCAGCCACCGGGACGGCTCCTACGAGCAGTACTTC
>TRBJ2-1|.|14|TRBV5-4|.
CASSWGRGGNEQFF
TGTGCCAGCAGCTGGGGCAGGGGGGGTAATGAGCAGTTCTTC
>TRBJ1-1|.|15|TRBV28|.
CASSLRVAMNTEAFF
TGTGCCAGCAGTTTACGCGTAGCCATGAACACTGAAGCTTTCTTT
>TRBJ2-7|.|15|TRBV27|TRBD1
CASSPGTARTYEQYF
TGTGCCAGCAGTCCCGGGACAGCCAGAACCTACGAGCAGTACTTC
>TRBJ1-1|.|12|TRBV15|.
CATSLGNTEAFF
TGTGCCACCAGTTTGGGAAACACTGAAGCTTTCTTT
>TRBJ1-5|medium-sized|14|TRBV19|.
CASNTGRSNQPQHF
TGTGCCAGTAATACAGGGAGGAGCAATCAGCCCCAGCATTTT
>TRBJ2-4|.|13|TRBV27|.
CASTGAGMNFQYF
TGTGCCAGCACCGGGGCAGGGATGAACTTTCAGTACTTC
>TRBJ1-1|few|13|TRBV9|.
CASSAEGGTEAFF
TGTGCCAGCAGCGCCGAGGGCGGGACTGAAGCTTTCTTT
>TRBJ2-4|.|18|TRBV2|.
CASSGNMTGDLAKNIQYF
TGTGCCAGCAGTGGAAACATGACAGGCGATCTCGCCAAAAACATTCAGTACTTC
>TRBJ2-7|.|13|TRBV27|.
CASSLAETQEQYF
TGTGCCAGCAGTTTAGCCGAGACCCAGGAGCAGTACTTC
>TRBJ1-1|.|15|TRBV5-1|TRBD1
CASSGGTGLNTEAFF
TGCGCCAGCAGCGGTGGGACAGGGCTGAACACTGAAGCTTTCTTT
>TRBJ2-1|.|14|TRBV29-1|.
CSVEGASSYNEQFF
TGCAGCGTTGAAGGCGCAAGCTCCTACAATGAGCAGTTCTTC
>TRBJ2-7|once|16|TRBV7-8|.
CASSPLWQGASYEQYF
TGTGCCAGCAGCCCTCTATGGCAGGGAGCCTCCTACGAGCAGTACTTC
>TRBJ1-1|.|15|TRBV5-1|TRBD1
CASSWTPRGHTEAFF
TGCGCCAGCAGCTGGACACCCAGGGGGCACACTGAAGCTTTCTTT
>TRBJ1-4|.|13|TRBV5-1|.
CASKKTTNEKLFF
TGCGCCAGCAAAAAAACAACTAATGAAAAACTGTTTTTT
>TRBJ1-2|medium-sized|12|TRBV11-2|.
CASSASRAGYTF
TGTGCCAGCAGCGCATCCAGGGCCGGCTACACCTTC
>TRBJ2-1|.|12|TRBV15|.
CATSSSYNEQFF
TGTGCCACCAGCAGCTCCTACAATGAGCAGTTCTTC
>TRBJ2-1|.|17|TRBV7-9|.
CASSPRGYSRGANEQFF
TGTGCCAGCAGCCCCCGGGGTTACTCTAGAGGGGCCAATGAGCAGTTCTTC
>TRBJ1-2|.|13|TRBV25-1|.
CASSDSPLLGYTF
TGTGCCAGCAGTGATTCACCTCTACTTGGCTACACCTTC
>TRBJ2-2|few|15|TRBV27|TRBD2
CASSPSGGRTGELFF
TGTGCCAGCAGTCCCTCCGGGGGGAGGACCGGGGAGCTGTTTTTT
>TRBJ1-1|.|15|TRBV15|TRBD1
CATSANRGPGTEAFF
TGTGCCACCAGCGCAAACAGGGGGCCAGGCACTGAAGCTTTCTTT
>TRBJ1-6|.|15|TRBV7-9|TRBD1
CASSAGQVYNSPLHF
TGTGCCAGCAGCGCGGGACAGGTCTATAATTCACCCCTCCACTTT